What follows is one T cell receptor beta chain and its context. No antigen is known for it. The germline V and J ends were trimmed by 5 bases and 6 bases, with 14 bases remaining between them. The germline gives CDR1 SGHTA, CDR2 FQGNSA. The CDR3 consists of 15 residues. The sample is drawn from a study of T cells after yellow fever vaccination. Study details: The authors prepared low-cell-number fractions using SMART-Seq v4 Ultra Low Input.

Overall study findings and caveats: A secondary response was less intense yet reached its peak sooner, at day 5 versus 15.

TCRdb itself ran the 5' RACE reads through MiXCR, one entry per CDR3 protein. The table has roughly 160,000 distinct CDR3 sequences, less than 9% seen once; the top ten hold about 2.5%. The receptor was isolated from a young man who received the YFV17D yellow fever vaccine. The rearrangement uses TRBV7-2 and TRBJ1-6; tentative D call: TRBD1 (5 bases). The starting material was CD4+ T cells sorted from PBMCs, obtained 5 to 6 days after the first yellow fever vaccination. The chain's CDR3 is CASSLLLGLNSPLHF. The CDR3 region has the DNA TGTGCCAGCAGCCTCCTCTTGGGGCTTAATTCACCCCTCCACTTT.